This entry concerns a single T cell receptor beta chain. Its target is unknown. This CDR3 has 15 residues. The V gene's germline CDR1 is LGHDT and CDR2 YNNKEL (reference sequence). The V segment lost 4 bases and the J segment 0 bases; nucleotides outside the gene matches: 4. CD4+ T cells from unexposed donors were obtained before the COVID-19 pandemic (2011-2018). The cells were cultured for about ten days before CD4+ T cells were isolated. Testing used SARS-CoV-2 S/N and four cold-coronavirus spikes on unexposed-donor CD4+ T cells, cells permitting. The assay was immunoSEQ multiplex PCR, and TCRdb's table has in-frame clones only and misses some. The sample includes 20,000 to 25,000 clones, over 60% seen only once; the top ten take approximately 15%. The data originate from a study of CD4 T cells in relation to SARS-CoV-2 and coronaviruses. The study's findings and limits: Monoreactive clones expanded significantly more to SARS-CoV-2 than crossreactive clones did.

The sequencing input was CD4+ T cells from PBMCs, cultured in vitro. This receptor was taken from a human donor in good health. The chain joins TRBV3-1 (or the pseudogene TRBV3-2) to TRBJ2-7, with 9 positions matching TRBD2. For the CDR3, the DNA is TGTGCCAGCAGCCTTAGTAGCGGGAGCTCCTACGAGCAGTACTTC. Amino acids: CASSLSSGSSYEQYF.